The 6 T cell receptor beta chains given below trace back to one sample, sequenced in a study of glioma-infiltrating T cells after dendritic cell vaccination. Clones were sequenced by immunoSEQ multiplex PCR, and TCRdb holds only the in-frame ones, with some missing. This sample has 100,000 or so clones, with about 90% found just once. The time point here: after dendritic cell vaccination, including at tumor progression/relapse. This specimen consisted of blood, obtained after dendritic cell vaccination. The receptors were sampled from a human donor with glioblastoma.

The rearrangement joins TRBV6-4 to TRBJ2-3, with TRBD2 as a possible D gene (5 bases). CDR3 length: 16 residues. The V end was cut by 6 bases, the J end by 0 bases, with 16 bases between. Per the germline V gene, CDR1 is MRHNA and CDR2 is SNTAGT. CDR3 amino acids: CASSLQSGTSTDTQYF. The CDR3 DNA follows: TGTGCCAGCAGCCTTCAAAGCGGAACTAGCACAGATACGCAGTATTTT.

The J gene is TRBJ1-3, the V gene TRBV5-1; 8 bases map to TRBD1. V lost 4 bases, J lost 2 bases, and 8 bases stayed unmatched. This CDR3 spans 16 amino acids. Germline V gene lookup returns CDR1 SGHRS and CDR2 YFSETQ. The CDR3 DNA follows: TGCGCCAGCAGCGGAGGACAGGGATTCACTGGAAACACCATATATTTT. It specifies CASSGGQGFTGNTIYF.

The chain is built from TRBV30 and TRBJ1-1; a possible D gene is TRBD1 (5 bases). The germline gives CDR1 GTSNPN, CDR2 SVGIG (reference sequence). Trimming removed 4 bases from V and 1 base from J, with 28 bases in between. The length of the CDR3 is 19 residues. In DNA form, the CDR3 reads TGTGCCTGGACCAACCCCCGCCCCGGGCAGGGTGAGGCGAACACTGAAGCTTTCTTT. The encoded protein is CAWTNPRPGQGEANTEAFF.

The chain combines TRBV11-1 with TRBJ2-3; 9 bases align to TRBD1. The CDR3 sequence is 14 residues long. The V segment lost 5 bases and the J segment 5 bases; nucleotides outside the gene matches: 5. Per germline, CDR1 SGHAT and CDR2 FQDESV (reference sequence). The chain's CDR3 is CASSRDRVQDTQYF. DNA of the CDR3: TGTGCCAGCAGCCGGGACAGGGTACAAGATACGCAGTATTTT.

This chain joins TRBV19 and TRBJ2-3, with TRBD2 as a possible D gene (6 bases). The CDR3 consists of 14 residues. CDR1 is LNHDA and CDR2 is SQIVND in the germline V gene (reference sequence). V lost 7 bases, J lost 3 bases, and 14 bases lay in between. DNA of the CDR3: TGTGCCAGTACCGTGGGGGGTTCTACAGATACGCAGTATTTT. This encodes CASTVGGSTDTQYF.

V is TRBV6-6 and J is TRBJ2-7, with a possible D match to TRBD1 (6 bases). V lost 6 bases and J 3 bases, leaving 6 bases between the germline ends. The V gene's germline CDR1 is MNHNY and CDR2 SVGAGI (reference sequence). This CDR3 comprises 11 residues. CDR3 in DNA: TGTGCCAGCAGACAGGGCTACGAGCAGTACTTC. It is translated as CASRQGYEQYF.